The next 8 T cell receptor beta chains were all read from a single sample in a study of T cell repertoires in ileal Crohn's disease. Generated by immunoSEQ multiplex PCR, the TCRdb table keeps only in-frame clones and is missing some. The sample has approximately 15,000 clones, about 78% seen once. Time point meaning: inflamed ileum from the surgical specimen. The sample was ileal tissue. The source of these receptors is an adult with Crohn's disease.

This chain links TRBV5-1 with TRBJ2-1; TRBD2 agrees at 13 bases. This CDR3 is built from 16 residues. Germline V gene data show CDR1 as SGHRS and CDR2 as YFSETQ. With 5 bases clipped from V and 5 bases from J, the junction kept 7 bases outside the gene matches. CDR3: CASSQLAGGFDNEQFF. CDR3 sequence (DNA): TGCGCCAGCAGTCAACTAGCGGGGGGGTTTGACAATGAGCAGTTCTTC.

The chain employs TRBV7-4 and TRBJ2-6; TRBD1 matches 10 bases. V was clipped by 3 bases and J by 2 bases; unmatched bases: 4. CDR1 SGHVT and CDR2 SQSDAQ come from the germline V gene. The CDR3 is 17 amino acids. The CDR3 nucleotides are TGTGCCAGCAGCTTCTGGACAGGGGGGACTGGGGCCAACGTCCTGACTTTC. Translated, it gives CASSFWTGGTGANVLTF.

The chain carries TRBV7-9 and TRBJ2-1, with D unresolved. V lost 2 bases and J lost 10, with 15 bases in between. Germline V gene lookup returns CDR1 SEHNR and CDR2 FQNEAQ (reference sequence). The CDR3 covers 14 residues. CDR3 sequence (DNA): TGTGCCAGCAGCTTATCCCCGCGAAGCCAAGAGCAGTTCTTC. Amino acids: CASSLSPRSQEQFF.

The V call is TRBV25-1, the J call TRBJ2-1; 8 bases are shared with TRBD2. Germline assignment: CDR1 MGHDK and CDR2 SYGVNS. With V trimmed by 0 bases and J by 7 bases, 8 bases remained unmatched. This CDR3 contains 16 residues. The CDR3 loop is CASSEYKAGAPNEQFF. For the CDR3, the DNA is TGTGCCAGCAGTGAATATAAAGCGGGGGCCCCAAATGAGCAGTTCTTC.

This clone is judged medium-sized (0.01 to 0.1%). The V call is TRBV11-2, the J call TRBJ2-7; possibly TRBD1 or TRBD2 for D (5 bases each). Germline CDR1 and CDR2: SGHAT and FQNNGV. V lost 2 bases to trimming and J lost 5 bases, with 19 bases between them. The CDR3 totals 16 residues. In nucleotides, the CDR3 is TGTGCCAGCAGCTTAAGTCGGGACCCCGCGGTCAACGAGCAGTACTTC. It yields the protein CASSLSRDPAVNEQYF.

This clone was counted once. CDR3 amino acids: CASSLSEQGFSGYTF. The CDR3 DNA reads as TGTGCCAGCAGTTTATCGGAACAAGGGTTTTCTGGCTACACCTTC. J is TRBJ1-2 and V is TRBV27; D gene uncertain. The CDR3 length is 15 residues. The V and J ends lost 0 bases and 7 bases respectively, with 15 bases between them. Germline V CDR1 and CDR2: MNHEY, SMNVEV (reference sequence).

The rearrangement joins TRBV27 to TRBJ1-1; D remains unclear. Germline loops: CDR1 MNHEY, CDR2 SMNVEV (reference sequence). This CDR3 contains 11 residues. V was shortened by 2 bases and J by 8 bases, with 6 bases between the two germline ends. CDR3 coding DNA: TGTGCCAGCAGTTTAGGAGCAGAAGCTTTCTTT. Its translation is CASSLGAEAFF.

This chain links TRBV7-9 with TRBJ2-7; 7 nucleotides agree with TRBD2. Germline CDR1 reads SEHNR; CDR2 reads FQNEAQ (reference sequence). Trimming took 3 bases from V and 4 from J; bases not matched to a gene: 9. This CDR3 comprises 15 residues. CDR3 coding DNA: TGTGCCAGCAGCTTGGCCCTGGGGGGGTCGTACGAGCAGTACTTC. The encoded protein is CASSLALGGSYEQYF.